These T cell receptor beta chains were read from a single sample in a study of blood T cell repertoires in COVID-19. Produced via immunoSEQ multiplex PCR; TCRdb's table is partial and in-frame only. The sample lists around 24,000 clones; roughly 79% were seen once. The sequenced material came from peripheral blood. The receptors were sampled from a man aged 80 or over with active or convalescent COVID-19. Both conserved end residues are part of each CDR3. Fields, in order: J gene, CDR3 length, clone size, D gene, V gene, CDR3 protein, CDR3 DNA. The D gene is left open where the match is weak. Rows give clone size only sometimes, using once, few, many, or a class for an expanded clone.

TRBJ2-7 | 13 | NA | NA | TRBV5-1 | CASSLLGEYEQYF | TGCGCCAGCAGCTTGCTTGGGGAGTACGAGCAGTACTTC
TRBJ2-1 | 16 | NA | TRBD2 | TRBV19 | CASSWDSGGSYNEQFF | TGTGCCAGTAGTTGGGATAGCGGGGGTTCCTACAATGAGCAGTTCTTC
TRBJ2-1 | 17 | NA | TRBD2 | TRBV11-2 | CASSPRTSGSSYNEQFF | TGTGCCAGCAGCCCCCGGACTAGCGGGAGCTCCTACAATGAGCAGTTCTTC
TRBJ1-5 | 14 | once | NA | TRBV27 | CASSFQGFGQPQHF | TGTGCCAGCAGTTTTCAGGGGTTCGGGCAGCCCCAGCATTTT
TRBJ1-1 | 12 | NA | TRBD1 | TRBV18 | CASSDRGTEAFF | TGTGCCAGCTCAGACAGGGGCACTGAAGCTTTCTTT
TRBJ1-6 | 15 | medium-sized | TRBD1 | TRBV9 | CASSPQPSGGSPLHF | TGTGCCAGCAGCCCCCAACCATCAGGGGGTTCACCCCTCCACTTT
TRBJ2-3 | 16 | NA | TRBD1 | TRBV19 | CASTGQHTSSTDTQYF | TGTGCCAGTACGGGACAGCATACTTCTAGCACAGATACGCAGTATTTT
TRBJ1-1 | 14 | few | TRBD1 | TRBV6-5 | CASSSYGRTGDAFF | TGTGCCAGCAGTTCTTACGGACGGACAGGGGATGCTTTCTTT
TRBJ1-2 | 16 | NA | TRBD1 | TRBV27 | CASSRDRGQGNYGYTF | TGTGCCAGCAGCCGGGACAGGGGGCAAGGTAACTATGGCTACACCTTC
TRBJ2-3 | 17 | once | TRBD2 | TRBV7-8 | CASSPGLAGVPRDTQYF | TGTGCCAGCAGCCCCGGACTAGCGGGAGTCCCGAGGGATACGCAGTATTTT
TRBJ2-1 | 14 | NA | TRBD2 | TRBV3-1/TRBV3-2 | CASSRRLAMNEQFF | TGTGCCAGCAGCCGTAGACTAGCGATGAATGAGCAGTTCTTC
TRBJ1-4 | 15 | NA | TRBD1 | TRBV5-4 | CASSPTGGAAEKLFF | TGTGCCAGCAGCCCAACAGGGGGCGCCGCTGAAAAACTGTTTTTT
TRBJ2-2 | 16 | few | TRBD2 | TRBV3-1/TRBV3-2 | CASSQLSGGGTGELFF | TGTGCCAGCAGCCAACTTAGCGGGGGGGGCACCGGGGAGCTGTTTTTT
TRBJ1-5 | 16 | NA | NA | TRBV19 | CASSSIRGGSNQPQHF | TGTGCCAGTAGTTCCATTAGGGGGGGAAGCAATCAGCCCCAGCATTTT
TRBJ2-3 | 15 | NA | NA | TRBV11-3 | CASSRGRGGTDTQYF | TGTGCCAGCAGCCGGGGGAGAGGAGGCACAGATACGCAGTATTTT
TRBJ1-1 | 14 | NA | NA | TRBV29-1 | CSGIETGGNTEAFF | TGCAGCGGTATTGAGACGGGAGGGAACACTGAAGCTTTCTTT
TRBJ2-2 | 16 | NA | TRBD2 | TRBV5-1 | CASSLRAGGDTGELFF | TGCGCCAGCAGCCTGAGGGCGGGAGGGGACACCGGGGAGCTGTTTTTT
TRBJ1-2 | 15 | NA | NA | TRBV28 | CASTSSLGPGGGYTF | TGTGCCAGCACCTCTTCCCTGGGCCCGGGGGGGGGCTACACCTTC
TRBJ2-2 | 16 | NA | TRBD2 | TRBV6-6 | CASSYSQRGNTGELFF | TGTGCCAGCAGTTACTCCCAGCGGGGGAACACCGGGGAGCTGTTTTTT
TRBJ1-2 | 16 | NA | NA | TRBV6-2/TRBV6-3 | CASTPRTRREGYGYTF | TGTGCCAGCACCCCTCGGACGCGGAGGGAAGGTTATGGCTACACCTTC
TRBJ1-2 | 13 | NA | NA | TRBV6-6 | CASSRRTDYGYTF | TGTGCCAGCAGTCGACGGACAGACTATGGCTACACCTTC
TRBJ2-2 | 14 | NA | TRBD1 | TRBV13 | CASSPGTVTGELFF | TGTGCCAGCAGCCCGGGGACAGTAACCGGGGAGCTGTTTTTT
TRBJ2-1 | 16 | once | TRBD2 | TRBV9 | CASSGATSSLWNEQFF | TGTGCCAGCAGCGGGGCGACTAGCTCTCTTTGGAATGAGCAGTTCTTC
TRBJ1-5 | 17 | few | TRBD1 | TRBV7-9 | CASSSTRSDRGDQPQHF | TGTGCCAGCAGCTCTACCCGATCCGACAGGGGCGATCAGCCCCAGCATTTT
TRBJ2-1 | 15 | NA | TRBD2 | TRBV5-1 | CASSPSGGSYNEQFF | TGCGCCAGCAGTCCTAGCGGGGGGTCCTACAATGAGCAGTTCTTC
TRBJ1-1 | 16 | few | NA | TRBV4-1 | CASSHLRGHTNTEAFF | TGCGCCAGCAGCCACCTTAGGGGACATACGAACACTGAAGCTTTCTTT
TRBJ1-4 | 14 | NA | NA | TRBV28 | CASSLAAGVEKLFF | TGTGCCAGCAGTTTAGCGGCAGGGGTTGAAAAACTGTTTTTT
TRBJ2-7 | 13 | NA | TRBD2 | TRBV3-1/TRBV3-2 | CASSHRGGSEQYF | TGTGCCAGCAGCCACCGGGGCGGGAGCGAGCAGTACTTC
TRBJ2-7 | 15 | NA | TRBD1 | TRBV18 | CASSPRDRVSYEQYF | TGTGCCAGCTCACCACGAGACAGGGTCTCCTACGAGCAGTACTTC
TRBJ2-5 | 12 | NA | TRBD2 | TRBV10-3 | CATGLGQETQYF | TGTGCCACAGGACTAGGCCAAGAGACCCAGTACTTC
TRBJ1-1 | 14 | NA | NA | TRBV28 | CASSKQARNTEAFF | TGTGCCAGCAGCAAACAGGCAAGGAACACTGAAGCTTTCTTT
TRBJ1-4 | 15 | NA | TRBD1 | TRBV27 | CASRRQGGGNEKLFF | TGTGCCAGCAGGAGACAGGGAGGCGGTAATGAAAAACTGTTTTTT
TRBJ2-3 | 16 | NA | TRBD2 | TRBV5-1 | CASRAGTSGSGNTQYF | TGCGCCAGCAGAGCAGGGACTAGCGGGAGTGGGAATACGCAGTATTTT
TRBJ2-1 | 15 | once | TRBD2 | TRBV6-5 | CASRPGTSGNNEQFF | TGTGCCAGCCGACCCGGGACTAGCGGAAACAATGAGCAGTTCTTC
TRBJ1-4 | 14 | NA | NA | TRBV29-1 | CSVGTGTSNEKLFF | TGCAGCGTTGGGACCGGGACAAGTAATGAAAAACTGTTTTTT
TRBJ2-7 | 13 | NA | NA | TRBV27 | CASRAGLTYEQYF | TGTGCCAGCCGAGCGGGCTTAACCTACGAGCAGTACTTC
TRBJ1-6 | 18 | NA | TRBD1 | TRBV7-9 | CASAPGQGVHSYNSPLHF | TGTGCCAGCGCCCCGGGACAGGGGGTTCACTCCTATAATTCACCCCTCCACTTT
TRBJ2-7 | 14 | once | TRBD2 | TRBV9 | CASSPSGSSYEQYF | TGTGCCAGCAGCCCTAGCGGGAGCTCCTACGAGCAGTACTTC
TRBJ2-1 | 16 | NA | NA | TRBV10-2 | CASSNIAVGPYNEQFF | TGCGCCAGCAGTAATATAGCGGTTGGGCCCTACAATGAGCAGTTCTTC
TRBJ1-2 | 13 | NA | TRBD1 | TRBV7-2 | CASSLQGVGGYTF | TGTGCCAGCAGCTTACAGGGGGTGGGTGGCTACACCTTC
TRBJ1-5 | 14 | NA | NA | TRBV7-6 | CASSRSAGDQPQHF | TGTGCCAGCAGCCGGTCGGCGGGAGATCAGCCCCAGCATTTT
TRBJ1-5 | 12 | NA | NA | TRBV19 | CASSILGQPQHF | TGTGCCAGTAGTATATTGGGCCAGCCCCAGCATTTT
TRBJ2-7 | 14 | NA | NA | TRBV9 | CASSVAGNTYEQYF | TGTGCCAGCAGCGTAGCAGGGAACACCTACGAGCAGTACTTC
TRBJ1-1 | 16 | few | NA | TRBV4-1 | CASSQDSRTGGTEAFF | TGCGCCAGCAGCCAAGATAGCAGGACCGGGGGCACTGAAGCTTTCTTT
TRBJ2-2 | 16 | NA | NA | TRBV5-1 | CASSLEGRAGTGELFF | TGCGCCAGCAGCTTGGAGGGGCGCGCTGGGACCGGGGAGCTGTTTTTT
TRBJ1-1 | 16 | NA | NA | TRBV10-1 | CASSESPRQWNTEAFF | TGCGCCAGCAGTGAGTCACCGAGACAGTGGAACACTGAAGCTTTCTTT
TRBJ2-5 | 14 | NA | NA | TRBV27 | CASSLSGQGTTQYF | TGTGCCAGCAGTTTATCGGGGCAGGGGACGACCCAGTACTTC
TRBJ2-7 | 15 | NA | TRBD1 | TRBV2 | CASSESGTGFYEQYF | TGTGCCAGCAGTGAATCAGGGACAGGGTTCTACGAGCAGTACTTC
TRBJ2-3 | 13 | NA | NA | TRBV7-3 | CASSDTGTDTQYF | TGTGCCAGCAGCGACACAGGAACAGATACGCAGTATTTT
TRBJ1-1 | 16 | NA | TRBD1 | TRBV19 | CASSIARPGQHTEAFF | TGTGCCAGTAGTATAGCCCGGCCGGGACAGCACACTGAAGCTTTCTTT
TRBJ1-2 | 13 | NA | NA | TRBV27 | CATGLGRNYGYTF | TGTGCCACCGGCCTGGGGCGTAACTATGGCTACACCTTC
TRBJ2-6 | 14 | NA | TRBD1 | TRBV2 | CASRQGAGANVLTF | TGTGCCAGCAGACAGGGGGCTGGGGCCAACGTCCTGACTTTC
TRBJ2-7 | 15 | NA | TRBD2 | TRBV18 | CASSPMSGRPYEQYF | TGTGCCAGCTCACCTATGAGCGGGAGGCCCTACGAGCAGTACTTC
TRBJ1-1 | 13 | NA | NA | TRBV28 | CASSSHQGPVAFF | TGTGCCAGCAGTTCCCACCAGGGTCCGGTAGCTTTCTTT
TRBJ2-5 | 13 | NA | NA | TRBV2 | CASRGASGETQYF | TGTGCCAGCCGGGGGGCTAGTGGAGAGACCCAGTACTTC
TRBJ2-7 | 15 | NA | TRBD2 | TRBV2 | CASSLRLALSYEQYF | TGTGCCAGCAGCTTAAGACTAGCTCTCTCCTACGAGCAGTACTTC
TRBJ2-7 | 16 | NA | TRBD1 | TRBV19 | CASSNTGGGSSYEQYF | TGTGCCAGTTCGAATACAGGGGGCGGTAGCTCCTACGAGCAGTACTTC
TRBJ1-1 | 13 | few | NA | TRBV6-5 | CASSYSTHTEAFF | TGTGCCAGCAGTTACTCGACTCACACTGAAGCTTTCTTT
TRBJ1-1 | 15 | NA | NA | TRBV15 | CATSRVTGKNTGAFF | TGTGCCACCAGCAGAGTAACAGGGAAGAACACTGGAGCTTTCTTT
TRBJ1-2 | 16 | NA | TRBD1 | TRBV6-6 | CASSYNQGQGGYGYTF | TGTGCCAGCAGTTACAACCAAGGACAGGGAGGCTATGGCTACACCTTC